The 9 T cell receptor beta chains listed next were all sequenced from one sample in a study of blood T cells in healthy people across ages. PCR was performed a second time for about 7 to 12 cycles using a sample-barcoded 5' primer and a J-beta primer mix. TCRdb fed the 5' RACE reads into MiXCR, producing one record per CDR3 protein. The repertoire consists of 850,000 or so distinct CDR3 sequences, with under 30% occurring once and the leading ten covering 15% to 20%. The specimen was blood. These TCRs come from a woman of 80 years or more in good health.

In its sample, this clonotype was seen many times. This rearrangement joins TRBV5-5 to TRBJ1-6; 9 bases are a match to TRBD1. Germline V lookup: CDR1 SGHKS, CDR2 YYEKEE (reference sequence). With V trimmed by 7 bases and J by 6 bases, 11 bases remained unmatched. This CDR3 is 16 amino acids long. CDR3 region: CASRTPTGGGNSPLHF. CDR3 DNA sequence: TGTGCCAGCCGGACCCCGACAGGGGGGGGTAATTCACCCCTCCACTTT.

This clonotype was recorded many times. V usage is TRBV4-2 and J usage is TRBJ2-3; D call uncertain. Germline CDR1 reads LGHNA; CDR2 reads YNFKEQ. V was trimmed by 1 base and J by 0 bases, leaving 5 bases between them. The CDR3 consists of 14 residues. The DNA for the CDR3 is TGTGCCAGCAGCCAAGCAACGAGCACAGATACGCAGTATTTT. This gives the protein CASSQATSTDTQYF.

This clonotype was seen a few times. The chain joins TRBV5-5 to TRBJ2-1; TRBD1 matches 8 bases. This CDR3 contains 17 residues. Losses at the gene ends were 3 bases for V and 0 bases for J; bases not matched to a gene: 8. In germline, CDR1 is SGHKS, CDR2 YYEKEE (reference sequence). The CDR3 DNA reads TGTGCCAGCAGCTCCGACAGGGGTCTGGCCTCCTACAATGAGCAGTTCTTC. Protein product: CASSSDRGLASYNEQFF.

With regard to this clonotype: A read error may produce the germline difference seen at one junction end. The gene calls are TRBV7-2 and TRBJ2-5; no reliable D call. Germline CDR1 SGHTA, CDR2 FQGNSA. The CDR3 extends over 12 amino acids. CDR3: CASSLSYTRSYF. The CDR3, as DNA: TGTGCTAGCAGCCTCTCGTATACCCGTTCGTACTTC.

This CDR3 is CASSSTDRIEQYF. The DNA for the CDR3 is TGTGCCAGCTCATCGACCGATAGAATCGAGCAGTACTTC. This chain uses TRBV18 with TRBJ2-5; D is undetermined. The tail of the sequence fits TRBJ2-7 better, so the J call may be wrong. The CDR3 has 13 residues. In germline, CDR1 is KGHSH, CDR2 LQKENI.

Details on this clonotype: A read error may explain this, as a much larger clone is one base away. The chain uses TRBV7-2 and TRBJ2-1; the D gene could be TRBD1 or TRBD2 (5 bases each). Trimming pared 5 bases from V and 15 bases from J, leaving 17 bases between. CDR3 length equals 12 residues. Germline lookup yields CDR1 SGHTA and CDR2 FQGNSA. DNA of the CDR3: TGTGCCAGCAGCCCCAATTGGGACCAGCGGTTCTTC. It is translated as CASSPNWDQRFF.

This clonotype was seen at least ten times. The chain couples TRBV5-1 to TRBJ2-1, with no clear D. The V gene's germline CDR1 is SGHRS and CDR2 YFSETQ. V was cut by 6 bases and J by 4 bases, with 14 bases left in between. The CDR3 has 14 residues. Written as DNA, the CDR3 is TGCGCCAGCACACCGGACCTCTTATACAATGAGCAGTTCTTC. The encoded protein is CASTPDLLYNEQFF.

This clonotype was seen more than once but under ten times. The V gene is TRBV12-3 or TRBV12-4, the J gene TRBJ2-5, with 11 bases fitting TRBD2. The CDR3 is 14 amino acids. J was trimmed by 11 bases and V by 7 bases; bases with no gene match: 12. The CDR3: CASNLAGGVNEQYF. The DNA of the CDR3 is TGTGCCAGCAACCTAGCGGGGGGCGTCAATGAGCAGTACTTC.

This clonotype was detected many times. This rearrangement joins TRBV5-6 to TRBJ2-7; no definite D call. Germline values: CDR1 SGHDT, CDR2 YYEEEE. This CDR3 is 14 amino acids long. V was shortened by 4 bases and J by 5 bases, with 16 bases between the two germline ends. The chain's CDR3 is CASSLSLASDEQYF. DNA of the CDR3: TGTGCCAGCAGCCTAAGTTTGGCTTCGGACGAGCAGTACTTC.